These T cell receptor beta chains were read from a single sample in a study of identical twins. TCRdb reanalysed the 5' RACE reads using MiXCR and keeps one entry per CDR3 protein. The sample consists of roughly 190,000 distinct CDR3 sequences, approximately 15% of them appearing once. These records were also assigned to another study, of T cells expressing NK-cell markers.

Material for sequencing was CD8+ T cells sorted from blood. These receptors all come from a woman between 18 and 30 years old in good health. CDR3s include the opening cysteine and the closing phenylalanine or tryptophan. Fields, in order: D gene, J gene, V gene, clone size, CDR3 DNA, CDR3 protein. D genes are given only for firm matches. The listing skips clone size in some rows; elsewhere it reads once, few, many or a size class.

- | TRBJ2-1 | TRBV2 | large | TGTGCCATCCTGACCGGGGGCTCCGATGAGCAGTTCTTC | CAILTGGSDEQFF
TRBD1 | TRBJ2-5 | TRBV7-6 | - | TGTGCCAGCAGCTTTACAGGGGTAGGCGAAGAGACCCAGTACTTC | CASSFTGVGEETQYF
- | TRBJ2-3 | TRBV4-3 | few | TGCGCCAGCAGCCAAGAGCCAGGCTCTAGCACAGATACGCAGTATTTT | CASSQEPGSSTDTQYF
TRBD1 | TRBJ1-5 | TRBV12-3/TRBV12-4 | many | TGTGCCAGCAGTTTAACCCATGTAATTTCGACAGGGGTCGATCAGCCCCAGCATTTT | CASSLTHVISTGVDQPQHF
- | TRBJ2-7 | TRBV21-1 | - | TGTGCCAGGGAGGGGTTCGGCGAGCAGTACTTC | CAREGFGEQYF
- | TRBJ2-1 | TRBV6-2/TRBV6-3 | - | TGTGCCAGCAACCCATTCGGCGGAAGCTCCTACAATGAGCAGTTCTTC | CASNPFGGSSYNEQFF
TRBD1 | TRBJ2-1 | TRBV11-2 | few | TGTGCCAGCAGCTTAGGGAGGACAGGCCGCTACAATGAGCAGTTCTTC | CASSLGRTGRYNEQFF
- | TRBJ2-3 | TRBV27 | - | TGTGCCAGCAGTCCGCCATCGGGACCCTCCACAGATACGCAGTATTTT | CASSPPSGPSTDTQYF
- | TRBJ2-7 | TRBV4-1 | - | TGCGCCAGCAGCCAAGATCCCGGGGGCCTCTACGAGCAGTACTTC | CASSQDPGGLYEQYF
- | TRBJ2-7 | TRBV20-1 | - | TGCAGTGCTCACTCCGGGAGCTCCTACGAGCAGTACTTC | CSAHSGSSYEQYF
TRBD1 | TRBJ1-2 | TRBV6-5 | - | TGTGCCAGCAGTTACTCCCTACAGGGGAAGGGGAGCTATGGCTACACCTTC | CASSYSLQGKGSYGYTF
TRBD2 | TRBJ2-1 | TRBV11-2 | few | TGTGCAACGCGGCAGGGAGGGAATGAGCAGTTCTTC | CATRQGGNEQFF
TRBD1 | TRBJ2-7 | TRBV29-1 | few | TGCAGCGTTTCCGGCAGGGGGCTCTCCTACGAGCAGTACTTC | CSVSGRGLSYEQYF
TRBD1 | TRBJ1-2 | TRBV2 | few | TGTGCCAGCAGTCCTCTTGGGACAGGGGGCTATGGCTACACCTTC | CASSPLGTGGYGYTF
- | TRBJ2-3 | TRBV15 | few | TGTGCCACCAGCAGAGGGAAGACGAGGGGGACCACAGATACGCAGTATTTT | CATSRGKTRGTTDTQYF
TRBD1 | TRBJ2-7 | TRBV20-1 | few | TGCAGTGCGGACCGGGACAGGGCCTACGAGCAGTACTTC | CSADRDRAYEQYF
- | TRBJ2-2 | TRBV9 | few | TGTGCCAGCAGCGTAGGACAGAGGAACACCGGGGAGCTGTTTTTT | CASSVGQRNTGELFF
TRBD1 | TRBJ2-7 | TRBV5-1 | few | TGCGCCAGCAGCTTGGAGACAGGGGGAAGACAAGTCGAGCAGTACTTC | CASSLETGGRQVEQYF
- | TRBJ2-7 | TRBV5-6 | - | TGTGCCAGCAGCTTTCGACAGGACCACTCCTACGAGCAGTACTTC | CASSFRQDHSYEQYF
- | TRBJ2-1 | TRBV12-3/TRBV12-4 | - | TGTGCCAGCAGTTTTATTGGGGACTCCTACAATGAGCAGTTCTTC | CASSFIGDSYNEQFF
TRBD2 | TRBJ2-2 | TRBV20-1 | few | TGCAGTGCTTCCGGGACTAGCCACGGGGAGCTGTTTTTT | CSASGTSHGELFF
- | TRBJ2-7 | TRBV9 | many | TGTGCCAGCAGCGTGGGCAGGGGCGGGTACGAGCAGTACTTC | CASSVGRGGYEQYF
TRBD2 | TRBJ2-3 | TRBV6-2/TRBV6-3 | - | TGTGCCAGCAGCCCCGGACTAGCGGGAAACACAGATACGCAGTATTTT | CASSPGLAGNTDTQYF
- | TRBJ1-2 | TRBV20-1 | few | TGCAGTGCTAGAGATGATAGGACGGGAGGAGGGTTTAACTATGGCTACACCTTC | CSARDDRTGGGFNYGYTF
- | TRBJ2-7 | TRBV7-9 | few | TGTGCCAGCAGCCCGGACTCGAGCTCCTACGAGCAGTACTTC | CASSPDSSSYEQYF
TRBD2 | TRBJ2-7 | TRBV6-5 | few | TGTGCCAGCAGTTTAAGACTAGCGGATTACGAGCAGTACTTC | CASSLRLADYEQYF
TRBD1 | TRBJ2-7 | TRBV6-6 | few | TGTGCCAGCAGTACAGACAGGGACGAGCAGTACTTC | CASSTDRDEQYF
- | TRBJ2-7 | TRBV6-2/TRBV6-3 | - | TGTGCCAGCAATTCTTTCAATTTGCAGTACTTC | CASNSFNLQYF
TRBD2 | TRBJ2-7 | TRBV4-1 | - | TGCGCCAGCAGCCAAGTTGGGACTAGCGGCGAGCAGTACTTC | CASSQVGTSGEQYF
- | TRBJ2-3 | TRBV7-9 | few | TGTGCCAGCAGCCCCCGGGAGCACTACACAGATACGCAGTATTTT | CASSPREHYTDTQYF
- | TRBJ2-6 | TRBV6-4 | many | TGTGCCAGCAGTGAAGGGTCTGGGGCCAACGTCCTGACTTTC | CASSEGSGANVLTF
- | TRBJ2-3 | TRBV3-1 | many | TGTGCCAGCAGCCAAGAAAGGGGGGACACAGATACGCAGTATTTT | CASSQERGDTDTQYF
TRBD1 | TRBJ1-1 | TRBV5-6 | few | TGTGCCAGCAGCTCGGGGACAGGGATCGACACTGAAGCTTTCTTT | CASSSGTGIDTEAFF
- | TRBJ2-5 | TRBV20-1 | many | TGCAGTGCTAAGACTGGGATTGAGTCGGAGACCCAGTACTTC | CSAKTGIESETQYF
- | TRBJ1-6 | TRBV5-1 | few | TGCGCCAGCAGCCTCAAGCACACATTCAATTCACCCCTCCACTTT | CASSLKHTFNSPLHF
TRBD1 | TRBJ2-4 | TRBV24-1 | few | TGTGCCACCAGTGATTTGAGGCGACAGGGGGCGCGAGGTCTCAAAAACATTCAGTACTTC | CATSDLRRQGARGLKNIQYF